One and the same sample provided the 28 T cell receptor beta chains below, sequenced in a study of Graves' ophthalmopathy and Graves' hyperthyroidism. Amplification of the TCR beta CDR3 regions used RNA transcripts (as template). Investigators did first-round RT-PCR with HTBI primers, then second-round multiplex PCR. TCRdb itself ran the multiplex PCR reads through MiXCR, one entry per CDR3 protein. The table has 650,000 to 900,000 distinct CDR3 sequences, 40% seen once; the top ten hold approximately 43%. Input material: peripheral blood. These receptors were collected from an adult man with Graves' ophthalmopathy.

The chain uses TRBV7-9 and TRBJ2-2; no clear D. Trimming left V 0 bases short and J 11 bases short, with 10 bases between. Germline values: CDR1 SEHNR, CDR2 FQNEAQ (reference sequence). CDR3 length equals 13 residues. The CDR3 protein is CASSLAWTDELFF. In DNA, the CDR3 is TGTGCCAGCAGCTTAGCTTGGACGGACGAGCTGTTTTTT.

In its sample, this clonotype was seen many times. The chain links TRBV19 to TRBJ1-1; no firm D call. The CDR3 is 14 residues long. V was clipped by 5 bases and J by 1 base, with 11 bases between them. Per the germline V gene, CDR1 is LNHDA and CDR2 is SQIVND (reference sequence). The CDR3 nucleotides read TGTGCCAGTAGTGTCGGGTCGTGGAACACTGAAGCTTTCTTT. Its protein product is CASSVGSWNTEAFF. Variable domain in full (rest from reference TRBV19 and TRBJ1-1): DGGITQSPKYLFRKEGQNVTLSCEQNLNHDAMYWYRQDPGQGLRLIYYSQIVNDFQKGDIAEGYSVSREKKESFPLTVTSAQKNPTAFYLCASSVGSWNTEAFFGQGTRLTVV.

This clonotype was seen more than once but under ten times. The chain has TRBV2 and TRBJ2-7; tentative D call: TRBD2 (5 bases). The length of the CDR3 is 15 residues. V was shortened by 5 bases and J by 4 bases, with 18 bases between the two germline ends. The germline gives CDR1 SNHLY, CDR2 FYNNEI. The CDR3 DNA sequence: TGTGCCAGCAGTACTAGGTCGAGTGGCGTTTACGAGCAGTACTTC. Residues: CASSTRSSGVYEQYF. The full variable domain, in which reference TRBV2 and TRBJ2-7 provide the parts outside the CDR3, is EPEVTQTPSHQVTQMGQEVILRCVPISNHLYFYWYRQILGQKVEFLVSFYNNEISEKSEIFDDQFSVERPDGSNFTLKIRSTKLEDSAMYFCASSTRSSGVYEQYFGPGTRLTVT.

This clonotype was observed many times. V gene TRBV10-3 combines with J gene TRBJ2-7; 11 bases map to TRBD2. V lost 2 bases to trimming and J lost 3 bases; unmatched junction nucleotides: 0. The CDR3 sequence is 14 residues long. Germline lookup yields CDR1 ENHRY and CDR2 SYGVKD. The CDR3 loop reads CAISETSGGYEQYF. The DNA of the CDR3 is TGTGCCATCAGTGAGACTAGCGGGGGCTACGAGCAGTACTTC.

CDR3 coding DNA: TGTGCCATCAGTGGAGATGAGGGGGTTGGCTACACCTTC. As protein: CAISGDEGVGYTF. The genes are TRBV10-3 and TRBJ1-2; tentative D call: TRBD1 (6 bases). With 4 bases removed from V and 7 bases from J, the gap between germline ends came to 13 bases. The germline V gene has CDR1 ENHRY and CDR2 SYGVKD. This CDR3 comprises 13 residues.

As regards this clonotype: One end of the junction fails to match germline, which may point to a read error. V gene TRBV10-3 combines with J gene TRBJ1-1; TRBD1 matches 9 bases. This CDR3 has 16 amino acids. Per germline, CDR1 ENHRY and CDR2 SYGVKD. This chain's CDR3 is CAGRGRRTGGFTEAFF. In DNA, the CDR3 is TGTGCCGGACGGGGGCGGAGAACAGGGGGCTTTACTGAGGCTTTCTTT.

The chain links TRBV9 to TRBJ1-1; a possible D gene is TRBD1 (6 bases). The germline gives CDR1 SGDLS, CDR2 YYNGEE. Between the trimmed V and J ends, which lost 4 bases and 3 bases, there was a span of 13 bases. This CDR3 spans 14 amino acids. CDR3 sequence (DNA): TGTGCCAGCAGCTACGGGACATTGGACACTGAAGCTTTCTTT. It codes for CASSYGTLDTEAFF.

This clonotype was recorded at least ten times. The chain links TRBV6-1 to TRBJ2-6; D is undetermined. Trimming took 7 bases from V and 0 from J, leaving 7 bases between them. The CDR3 sequence is 14 residues long. The V gene's germline CDR1 is MNHNS and CDR2 SASEGT. The CDR3 sequence is CASKDFSGANVLTF. The CDR3 bases are TGTGCCAGCAAAGATTTCTCTGGGGCCAACGTCCTGACTTTC.

This clonotype was counted between two and nine times. This chain uses TRBV9 with TRBJ2-6; D gene unclear. Trimming took 4 bases from V and 0 from J, leaving 11 bases between them. This CDR3 is built from 16 residues. CDR1 is SGDLS and CDR2 is YYNGEE in the germline V gene. The CDR3 DNA is TGTGCCAGCAGCAAAGAGGTGCGCTCTGGGGCCAACGTCCTGACTTTC. Residues: CASSKEVRSGANVLTF.

This clonotype has ten or more counts. A read error may account for a junction end that differs from germline. The chain links TRBV10-3 to TRBJ1-1; TRBD1 agrees at 12 bases. The CDR3 runs to 16 residues. Germline CDR1 is ENHRY and CDR2 is SYGVKD. The CDR3 protein is CASSPAGQGARSEAFF. The CDR3 DNA is TGTGCCAGCAGTCCCGCGGGACAGGGGGCGCGAAGTGAAGCTTTCTTT.

This clonotype has at least ten counts. This chain connects TRBV20-1 to TRBJ2-5, with D tentatively TRBD1 (5 bases). CDR1 is DFQATT, CDR2 SNEGSKA, per germline (reference sequence). The CDR3 contains 14 residues. V was pared by 1 base and J by 5 bases, with 14 bases between. The CDR3, as DNA: TGCAGTGCTAGAGTTTTCGCAGGGTTGGAGACCCAGTACTTC. Its protein product is CSARVFAGLETQYF.

This clonotype showed up many times. This rearrangement joins TRBV15 to TRBJ2-7, with 8 nucleotides matching TRBD1. The length of the CDR3 is 16 residues. Germline CDR1 and CDR2: LNHNV and YYDKDF (reference sequence). Unmatched junction bases numbered 6, after V lost 2 bases and J lost 0 bases. The CDR3 sequence: CATSRNRDRSSYEQYF. The CDR3 DNA is TGTGCCACCAGCAGAAACCGGGACAGGAGCTCCTACGAGCAGTACTTC.

This clonotype was seen repeatedly, ten times or more. The genes are TRBV20-1 and TRBJ1-6, with 7 bases matching TRBD1. Looked up from germline, CDR1 is DFQATT and CDR2 is SNEGSKA (reference sequence). The ends lost 4 bases at V and 7 bases at J; junction bases unmatched: 7. This CDR3 has 14 residues. The CDR3 DNA follows: TGCAGTGCTACCAAGGGACAGCGAAATTCACCCCTCCACTTT. Protein sequence: CSATKGQRNSPLHF.

This clonotype was seen many times. This chain's CDR3 is CSVDRGTGELFF. DNA for the CDR3: TGCAGCGTAGACAGGGGTACCGGGGAGCTGTTTTTT. The V gene is TRBV29-1, the J gene TRBJ2-2; 8 bases match TRBD1. Looked up from germline, CDR1 is SQVTM and CDR2 is ANQGSEA. Germline trimming cut 6 bases from V and 5 bases from J; bases unmatched to any gene: 2. The CDR3 runs 12 residues.

With respect to this clonotype: It may be a read error: a sequence one base away is much more abundant. The chain couples TRBV7-3 to TRBJ1-1; D is undetermined. Germline loops: CDR1 SGHTA, CDR2 FQGTGA. Trimming took 2 bases from V and 6 from J, leaving 13 bases between them. This CDR3 has 14 residues. CDR3 sequence reads: CASSLLGMGAEAFF. CDR3 nucleotide sequence: TGTGCCAGCAGCTTATTGGGTATGGGCGCTGAAGCTTTCTTT.

This chain uses TRBV29-1 with TRBJ2-7; D ambiguous. Trimming shortened V by 7 bases and J by 7 bases, and 14 bases separated the two germline ends. This CDR3 has 11 residues. Germline V CDR1 and CDR2: SQVTM, ANQGSEA. The CDR3 sequence is CSGRTGSEQYF. The CDR3 DNA sequence: TGCAGCGGGCGGACGGGTTCTGAGCAGTACTTC.

This clonotype was counted many times. V and J are TRBV24-1 and TRBJ1-1; D not resolved. Germline values: CDR1 KGHDR, CDR2 SFDVKD. CDR3 length equals 12 residues. Trimming pared 3 bases from V and 2 bases from J, leaving 3 bases between. CDR3 nucleotides: TGTGCCACCAGTGATCCCAACACTGAAGCTTTCTTT. Amino acid sequence: CATSDPNTEAFF.

The rearrangement links TRBV2 to TRBJ2-4, with 9 positions matching TRBD1. Trimming took 6 bases from V and 3 from J; bases not matched to a gene: 6. The CDR3 spans 15 residues. Germline CDR1 reads SNHLY; CDR2 reads FYNNEI. The CDR3 DNA reads TGTGCCAGCAGCGTCCGGGACAGGGACAAAAACATTCAGTACTTC. Translating gives CASSVRDRDKNIQYF.

The CDR3 loop is CASSQERDRASSSGNTIYF. CDR3 sequence (DNA): TGCGCCAGCAGCCAAGAGAGGGACAGGGCATCATCCTCTGGAAACACCATATATTTT. The rearrangement uses TRBV4-1 and TRBJ1-3; 9 bases are a match to TRBD1. V shed 0 bases and J 0 bases; nucleotides not matched to a gene: 9. The germline gives CDR1 MGHRA, CDR2 YSYEKL. The CDR3 length is 19 residues.

Only a few counts were recorded for this clonotype. The chain uses TRBV2 and TRBJ1-2; D gene ambiguous. Germline CDR1 is SNHLY and CDR2 is FYNNEI. The CDR3 has 13 residues. The V end was cut by 5 bases, the J end by 4 bases, with 11 bases between. The CDR3 bases are TGTGCCAGCAGTTTAACCAACGGCTATGGCTACACCTTC. Residues: CASSLTNGYGYTF.

This clonotype has a count of ten or more. V gene TRBV29-1 combines with J gene TRBJ1-2; D is unresolved. The V end was cut by 5 bases, the J end by 8 bases, with 15 bases between. The CDR3 is made up of 12 amino acids. The germline V gene encodes CDR1 SQVTM and CDR2 ANQGSEA. CDR3 in DNA: TGCAGCGTTCTTAGATCGGGCCCCGGCTACACCTTC. Translated: CSVLRSGPGYTF.

This clonotype has at least ten counts. The V and J genes are TRBV10-3 and TRBJ1-4, with 8 positions matching TRBD1. Germline assignment: CDR1 ENHRY and CDR2 SYGVKD. This CDR3 is built from 16 residues. V shed 0 bases, J shed 5 bases, and the junction held 5 bases outside the gene matches. The CDR3 DNA reads as TGTGCCATCAGTGAGTCTGGGACAGGAGGAAATGAAAAACTGTTTTTT. Protein product: CAISESGTGGNEKLFF.

To note about this clonotype: One base away lies a much larger clone, so this may be a sequencing read error. CDR3 amino acids: CASSHTVSNQPKHF. The CDR3 nucleotides read TGTGCCAGCAGCCATACAGTGAGCAATCAGCCCAAGCATTTT. The rearrangement links TRBV11-2 to TRBJ1-5; D is uncertain. CDR1 and CDR2 (germline): SGHAT, FQNNGV. CDR3 length: 14 residues.

A word on this clonotype: This could be a read error, since a much larger clone is one nucleotide away. Given the absence of the conserved phenylalanine or tryptophan at the CDR3 end, a read error is likely. The chain uses TRBV19 and TRBJ1-5; maybe TRBD1 (5 bases). The V gene lost 3 bases and the J gene lost 6 bases, with 15 bases spanning the gap. Per germline, CDR1 LNHDA and CDR2 SQIVND (reference sequence). The CDR3 length is 15 residues. The CDR3 nucleotides read TGTGCCAGTAGTATCGGGGGGATAGTTAGTCAGCCCCAGCATGTT. It translates to CASSIGGIVSQPQHV.

The V call is TRBV10-3, the J call TRBJ2-5; TRBD2 matches 7 bases. The CDR3 is 12 residues long. V lost 6 bases and J lost 4; bases outside the gene matches: 2. Germline-derived CDR1 and CDR2 are ENHRY and SYGVKD. CDR3 protein: CAISGRRETQYF. CDR3 sequence (DNA): TGTGCCATCAGCGGGAGGAGAGAGACCCAGTACTTC.

V gene TRBV29-1 combines with J gene TRBJ1-4; D uncertain. The V end was cut by 4 bases, the J end by 13 bases, with 7 bases between. CDR1 and CDR2 (germline): SQVTM, ANQGSEA. The CDR3 totals 9 residues. CDR3 in amino acids: CSVAAGLFF. The CDR3 DNA reads as TGCAGCGTTGCGGCGGGACTGTTTTTT.

The chain recombines TRBV25-1 with TRBJ2-2; D perhaps matches TRBD1 (7 bases). Trimming stripped 6 bases from V and 2 bases from J, with 19 bases between. Germline loops: CDR1 MGHDK, CDR2 SYGVNS. The CDR3 length is 17 residues. The CDR3 loop reads CASSGGRDRQNTGELFF. In DNA, the CDR3 is TGTGCCAGCAGCGGGGGCCGGGACAGACAAAACACCGGGGAGCTGTTTTTT.

The chain couples TRBV9 to TRBJ2-5, with TRBD1 as a possible D gene (6 bases). Trimming removed 4 bases from V and 5 bases from J, with 18 bases in between. This CDR3 is 15 amino acids long. Germline CDR1 SGDLS, CDR2 YYNGEE. Here the CDR3 reads CASSLRGGDAETQYF. The CDR3 DNA follows: TGTGCCAGCAGCCTTAGAGGGGGAGATGCGGAGACCCAGTACTTC. Based on the CDR3 plus reference TRBV9 and TRBJ2-5, the full variable domain is DSGVTQTPKHLITATGQRVTLRCSPRSGDLSVYWYQQSLDQGLQFLIQYYNGEERAKGNILERFSAQQFPDLHSELNLSSLELGDSALYFCASSLRGGDAETQYFGPGTRLLVL.